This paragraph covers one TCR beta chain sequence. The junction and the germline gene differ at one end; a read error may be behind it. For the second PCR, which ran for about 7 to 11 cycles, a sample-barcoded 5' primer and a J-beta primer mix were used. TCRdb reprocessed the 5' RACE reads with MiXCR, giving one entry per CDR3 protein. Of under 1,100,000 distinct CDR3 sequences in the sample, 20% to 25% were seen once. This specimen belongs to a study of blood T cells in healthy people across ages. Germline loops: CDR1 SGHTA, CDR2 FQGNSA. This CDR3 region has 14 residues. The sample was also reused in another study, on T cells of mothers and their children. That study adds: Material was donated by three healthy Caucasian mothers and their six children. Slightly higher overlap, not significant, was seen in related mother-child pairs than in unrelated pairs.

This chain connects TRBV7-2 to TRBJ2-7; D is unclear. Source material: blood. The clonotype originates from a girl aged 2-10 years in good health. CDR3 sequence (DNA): TGTGTCAGCAGCTTTTGGACGGGTGGGTACGAGCAGTACTTC. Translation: CVSSFWTGGYEQYF. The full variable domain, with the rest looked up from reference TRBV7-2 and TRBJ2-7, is GAGVSQSPSNKVTEKGKDVELRCDPISGHTALYWYRQSLGQGLEFLIYFQGNSAPDKSGLPSDRFSAERTGGSVSTLTIQRTQQEDSAVYLCVSSFWTGGYEQYFGPGTRLTVT.